This TCR beta chain was identified in a study of T cells in Graves' hyperthyroidism and ophthalmopathy (dated by TCRdb to the late 2010s). For the wider study: Peripheral blood was collected at initial diagnosis, before any treatment. The approximately 90 discovery patients were divided at random into training and test sets in a 7:3 ratio. Prospective prediction of ophthalmopathy was tested in an independent validation cohort consisting of 18 to 20 hyperthyroidism patients and 15 to 17 patients who later progressed to ophthalmopathy. Following sampling, methimazole starting at 30 mg daily was given to hyperthyroidism patients, and high-dose intravenous methylprednisolone was given to ophthalmopathy patients. The paper reports TCR Vbeta CDR3 sequencing of approximately 140 peripheral blood samples: some 41 ophthalmopathy, under 80 hyperthyroidism and roughly 17 progressor patients. Thyroid tissue and blood T-cell repertoires from about six Graves' hyperthyroidism patients were also compared in the study. To identify TCR V-J signatures that set the groups apart, the researchers used a discovery cohort of 90 to 100 patients, made up of roughly 45 with Graves' ophthalmopathy and approximately 57 with stable Graves' hyperthyroidism.

What the authors observed across the whole study: In validation, the model predicted progression to ophthalmopathy with approximately 71% sensitivity and 72% to 75% specificity, a median of about 6 months before onset. Most expanded thyroid clonotypes (frequency above 0.001) were also detected in blood, a finding suggesting that blood repertoires may reflect thyroid immune responses. Sample size was not statistically predetermined, and investigators were not blinded to group allocation. In cross-validation, a model built on a 13 V-J signature told ophthalmopathy apart from stable hyperthyroidism with under 90% sensitivity and 81% to 82% specificity, and in testing the same model reached 80%/75%.

Stable Graves' hyperthyroidism was defined as no progression to ophthalmopathy during 18 months of follow-up. The hyperthyroidism patients were between 18 and 65 years old and newly diagnosed, with a disease duration of less than 2 months. The study excluded patients with uncontrolled infections, other autoimmune diseases, pregnancy or lactation. Diagnoses were established on the basis of clinical symptoms, serum thyroxine and TRAb, thyroid ultrasound, and orbital computed tomography. Ficoll-Paque density gradient centrifugation was used to isolate PBMCs from about 9 ml of fresh peripheral blood. Total RNA was extracted using Trizol reagent, and RNA quality was assessed on an Agilent 2100 Bioanalyzer. The sample holds many counts of this clonotype. No cognate antigen has been identified for it. No base quality values were provided; no much bigger clone lies one nucleotide off. The TCR beta CDR3 regions were amplified from RNA transcripts. The first round of RT-PCR for the TCR CDR3 was performed with the HTBI primer set and the Qiagen OneStep RT-PCR kit. The libraries were constructed in a second round of multiplex PCR and then size-selected and purified. Libraries were sequenced paired-end with 100 bp reads on an Illumina HiSeq2000. Concerning the study's data processing: SOAPnuke was used to process the raw data, removing reads that contained adapters or uncalled bases, had a mean Phred below 15, or lacked an exact match to the constant primer or identifier. High-quality paired reads were merged using COPE v1.2.5, and each unique nucleotide sequence was defined as a clonotype. MiTCR v1.1 was used to align the clonotypes against IMGT TRBV, TRBD and TRBJ reference segments. The analysis included only V-J combinations with a frequency above 0.0001, which together covered more than 98% of the repertoires. The TCS score was defined as the ratio of F50 (clonal expansion) to E x V (chaos), calculated using BLOSUM62-based TCRdist between CDR3 peptides within each V-J. Welch's t-statistics and random forest reduced just over 500 V-J features to 13, which were used in a naive Bayes classifier (R e1071). TCRdb took the public reads, trimmed them with fastp at Q25, ran MiXCR for clone calling and kept in-frame beta chains. Duplicate CDR3 protein sequences are folded into a single record with the most common DNA and genes. The V and J calls reflect TCRdb's pipeline rather than the authors' work. The table for this sample lists about 96,000 distinct CDR3 sequences; about 51% of them were counted only once. 27% of the sample is held by the ten biggest clonotypes.

V loses 5 bases at its end and J loses 6 bases; junction bases beyond the gene matches: 6. CDR3 length: 13 amino acids, cysteine to phenylalanine. Kept here is only the CDR3 DNA, which spans 39 bases and is read in frame from base 1. Sequenced sample: blood. The chain links TRBV12-3 or TRBV12-4 with TRBJ1-1, with 7 central nucleotides matching TRBD1. This clonotype was obtained from a woman aged 40 to 49 with Graves' hyperthyroidism. The CDR3 loop reads CASSNTRGPEAFF. The DNA sequence follows: TGTGCCAGCAGTAATACTAGGGGGCCTGAAGCTTTCTTT.